This T cell receptor beta chain was captured in a study of T cell clonotyping in hematopoietic cell transplantation. Study-level results: Higher Inverse Simpson Index values in graft donor and pretransplant recipient predicted broader posttransplant TCR diversity. Recipient TCR diversity dropped after transplant; expanded clonotypes rose from day 30 to 180. Few recipient clonotypes overlapped donors; over 95% were de novo at given depth.

Method: immunoSEQ multiplex PCR; TCRdb's copy keeps in-frame clones and lacks some. Of about 16,000 clones in the sample, 70% to 75% were seen once. V lost 2 bases, J lost 5 bases, and 8 bases lay in between. Looked up from germline, CDR1 is SGDLS and CDR2 is YYNGEE. The CDR3 loop spans 13 amino acids. With respect to this clone: As yet, its antigen is unknown.

Sequences were obtained from peripheral blood mononuclear cells. The chain recombines TRBV9 with TRBJ1-5; D not certain. This receptor was taken from a woman aged 55-69 years in good health. Some clones in this sample may be carry-over from other donors' samples. CDR3 DNA: TGTGCCAGCAGCGTCTCTTGGGATCAGCCCCAGCATTTT. Its protein product is CASSVSWDQPQHF.